This T cell receptor beta chain appears in the sequencing data of a study of human T cells and chemical hapten exposure. As for the study in general: The sensitizing agent was 2% DPC, placed on roughly 2 cm by roughly 2 cm of upper inner arm skin.

Overall study results and limits: Alopecia affected the donors, so their immune response may differ from healthy people's. Expanded TCR counts at PT1 went up together with patch test score, a positive correlation.

Specified time point: pre-sensitization, week 0. Regarding treatment: therapeutic diphenylcyclopropenone sensitization with weekly scalp DPC. This clonotype was observed at least ten times. Its antigen is undetermined. One entry per CDR3 protein, called by TCRdb with MiXCR from the RACE reads. The sample comprises approximately 100,000 distinct CDR3 sequences, more than 10% of which are singletons, and about 1.6% rests with the top ten. Trimming took 0 bases from V and 7 from J, leaving 7 bases between them. Germline V lookup: CDR1 SEHNR, CDR2 FQNEAQ (reference sequence). The CDR3 runs to 13 residues. The TCR originated in a woman between 50 and 59 years old with alopecia areata. Some clones in this sample may be carry-over from other donors' samples. The input for sequencing was whole blood, taken in connection with sensitization to the hapten diphenylcyclopropenone (DPC). The V gene is TRBV7-9, the J gene TRBJ1-5; D gene ambiguous. The CDR3 sequence is CASSLAGIQPQHF. CDR3 coding DNA: TGTGCCAGCAGCTTAGCTGGGATCCAGCCCCAGCATTTT.